The rows below give T cell receptor beta chains drawn from one sample of a study of T-cell memory formation after mild COVID-19. TCRdb passed the 5' RACE reads through MiXCR, listing each CDR3 protein once. Seen here are 450,000 to 650,000 distinct CDR3 sequences, about a sixth observed once, and the top ten hold approximately 12%. The sequenced sample was PBMCs or a T cell subset sorted from them (not recorded which). These receptors all stem from an adult woman who had mild COVID-19 (a few samples of this study predate the infection). Cell type and time point are not known. The conserved cysteine and the conserved F or W are not part of the CDR3 here. The order of the fields is J gene, V gene, CDR3 protein.

j_call: TRBJ2-7
v_call: TRBV2
cdr3_aa: ASSETGEEY

j_call: TRBJ2-1
v_call: TRBV9
cdr3_aa: ASSVGLAGVGEQF

j_call: TRBJ2-2
v_call: TRBV7-9
cdr3_aa: ASSSRDRERANTGELF

j_call: TRBJ2-7
v_call: TRBV4-1
cdr3_aa: ASSQSRWDEQY

j_call: TRBJ1-1
v_call: TRBV5-1
cdr3_aa: ASSLAPRDTEAF

j_call: TRBJ2-7
v_call: TRBV6-5
cdr3_aa: ASRPGQGVSEQY

j_call: TRBJ2-7
v_call: TRBV7-9
cdr3_aa: ASSLVSGRSYEQY

j_call: TRBJ2-7
v_call: TRBV7-9
cdr3_aa: ASSLLTSSGTYEQY

j_call: TRBJ2-2
v_call: TRBV6-6
cdr3_aa: ATYRGGTGELF

j_call: TRBJ2-5
v_call: TRBV5-5
cdr3_aa: ASSSTSRETQY

j_call: TRBJ2-1
v_call: TRBV7-2
cdr3_aa: ASSPRARGLAGYTNNEQF

j_call: TRBJ2-7
v_call: TRBV12-3/TRBV12-4
cdr3_aa: ASRAGTGHYEQY

j_call: TRBJ2-1
v_call: TRBV30
cdr3_aa: AWNDNNEQF

j_call: TRBJ1-1
v_call: TRBV6-5
cdr3_aa: ASSYSPGGGPGAF

j_call: TRBJ2-3
v_call: TRBV3-1
cdr3_aa: ASSQDLRGDLTDTQY

j_call: TRBJ2-5
v_call: TRBV7-9
cdr3_aa: ASRGNRQETQY

j_call: TRBJ2-7
v_call: TRBV29-1
cdr3_aa: SVDGLAGAIDYEQY

j_call: TRBJ2-5
v_call: TRBV20-1
cdr3_aa: SARRERETQY

j_call: TRBJ1-1
v_call: TRBV6-2/TRBV6-3
cdr3_aa: ASSYSRANTEAF

j_call: TRBJ2-2
v_call: TRBV4-1
cdr3_aa: ASSQANGASSGELF

j_call: TRBJ2-2
v_call: TRBV9
cdr3_aa: ASSAQNTGELF

j_call: TRBJ1-2
v_call: TRBV20-1
cdr3_aa: SASRGNDGYT

j_call: TRBJ2-3
v_call: TRBV4-1
cdr3_aa: ASSQEKERGRKDTQY

j_call: TRBJ2-3
v_call: TRBV7-8
cdr3_aa: ASSLKAGDSDTQY

j_call: TRBJ2-7
v_call: TRBV5-1
cdr3_aa: ASSLDRIICNEQY

j_call: TRBJ1-5
v_call: TRBV4-2
cdr3_aa: ASSQARDSNQPQH

j_call: TRBJ1-5
v_call: TRBV7-3
cdr3_aa: ASSLVGGPSNQPQH

j_call: TRBJ1-5
v_call: TRBV12-3/TRBV12-4
cdr3_aa: ASSQTTGALNQPQH

j_call: TRBJ2-2
v_call: TRBV14
cdr3_aa: ASSQEINTGELF

j_call: TRBJ2-1
v_call: TRBV5-1
cdr3_aa: ASSLSTSGGNEQF

j_call: TRBJ2-5
v_call: TRBV14
cdr3_aa: ASSSVNQETQY

j_call: TRBJ2-3
v_call: TRBV9
cdr3_aa: ASSVGSVTDTQY

j_call: TRBJ2-7
v_call: TRBV6-5
cdr3_aa: ASSLTGTSATSGYEQY

j_call: TRBJ1-1
v_call: TRBV7-9
cdr3_aa: ASSPLQPTVVRLQPYTEAF

j_call: TRBJ2-1
v_call: TRBV20-1
cdr3_aa: SARSLAGENEQF

j_call: TRBJ1-1
v_call: TRBV4-2
cdr3_aa: ASSQGGLRGLRNTEAF

j_call: TRBJ2-5
v_call: TRBV5-1
cdr3_aa: ASSAQGGGETQY

j_call: TRBJ2-2
v_call: TRBV7-2
cdr3_aa: ASSLEGTGTFGELF

j_call: TRBJ2-3
v_call: TRBV29-1
cdr3_aa: SVALWREGLGTDTQY

j_call: TRBJ2-7
v_call: TRBV7-9
cdr3_aa: ASSLGGVVPYEQY

j_call: TRBJ2-6
v_call: TRBV27
cdr3_aa: ASRGDDSFGSSFGANVLT

j_call: TRBJ1-6
v_call: TRBV12-3/TRBV12-4
cdr3_aa: ATQDRENSPLH

j_call: TRBJ2-7
v_call: TRBV4-1
cdr3_aa: ASSQARQGEYEQY

j_call: TRBJ2-7
v_call: TRBV9
cdr3_aa: ASSPTVMGSYEQY

j_call: TRBJ2-3
v_call: TRBV7-9
cdr3_aa: ASSPQGRTDTQY

j_call: TRBJ2-5
v_call: TRBV4-1
cdr3_aa: ASSHMNPRGDRGKETQY

j_call: TRBJ1-1
v_call: TRBV5-1
cdr3_aa: ASYSGTMNTEAF

j_call: TRBJ2-5
v_call: TRBV6-2/TRBV6-3
cdr3_aa: ASSSTAGTKLY

j_call: TRBJ2-7
v_call: TRBV7-3
cdr3_aa: ASSRGLSYEQY

j_call: TRBJ2-1
v_call: TRBV15
cdr3_aa: ATSRDLAGEDEQF

j_call: TRBJ2-5
v_call: TRBV2
cdr3_aa: ASSGRHIGQGSWETQY

j_call: TRBJ1-2
v_call: TRBV27
cdr3_aa: ASSLRRGDGYT

j_call: TRBJ1-1
v_call: TRBV4-1
cdr3_aa: ASSHDRGKNTEAF

j_call: TRBJ1-2
v_call: TRBV20-1
cdr3_aa: SARGRQGNYGYT